These 17 T cell receptor beta chains originate from one sample sequenced in a study of T cells in localized non-small cell lung cancer. Profiled with immunoSEQ multiplex PCR; TCRdb holds only in-frame clones, not every one. Of roughly 21,000 clones in the sample, about nine tenths were seen once. The sequences come from peripheral blood, collected before any cancer treatment. The origin of the receptors is a woman aged 40 to 75 with stage I lung adenocarcinoma.

The chain employs TRBV28 and TRBJ2-4, with 12 bases that match TRBD2. V lost 3 bases to trimming and J lost 1 base; unmatched junction nucleotides: 7. Germline V CDR1 and CDR2: MDHEN, SYDVKM. CDR3 length: 18 amino acids. CDR3 bases: TGTGCCAGCAGTTTCCTCCTAGCGGGAGGGTTGGCCAAAAACATTCAGTACTTC. This sequence encodes CASSFLLAGGLAKNIQYF.

The chain carries TRBV6-1 and TRBJ1-5; 7 bases agree with TRBD1. Germline V CDR1 and CDR2: MNHNS, SASEGT. CDR3 size: 14 residues. J was trimmed by 2 bases and V by 6 bases; bases with no gene match: 4. The CDR3 protein is CASSVDRGNQPQHF. The CDR3 bases are TGTGCCAGCAGCGTAGACAGGGGCAATCAGCCCCAGCATTTT.

Only one count was recorded for this clone. V gene TRBV4-1 combines with J gene TRBJ1-3, with D tentatively TRBD1 (5 bases). The length of the CDR3 is 16 residues. Germline V gives CDR1 MGHRA, CDR2 YSYEKL. The V end was cut by 3 bases, the J end by 0 bases, with 12 bases between. The CDR3 region has the DNA TGCGCCAGCAGCCAGGGCAGGGCGGCCTCTGGAAACACCATATATTTT. Its protein is CASSQGRAASGNTIYF.

To note about this clone: The germline gene is not matched at one end of the junction; a read error may be the cause. J is TRBJ2-5 and V is TRBV14; no reliable D call. The CDR3 has 15 residues. Germline lookup yields CDR1 SGHDN and CDR2 FVKESK. CDR3 DNA: TGTGCCAGCAGTCAAGGCAGCTATATCTGGGAGACCCAGTACTTC. Amino acids: CASSQGSYIWETQYF.

The V gene is TRBV5-1, the J gene TRBJ2-1; 12 nucleotides align to TRBD2. The V gene end was trimmed by 4 bases and the J gene end by 7 bases; junction bases not matched to a gene: 3. This CDR3 contains 14 residues. The germline V gene encodes CDR1 SGHRS and CDR2 YFSETQ. Here the CDR3 DNA reads TGCGCCAGCAGCCCGACTAGCGGGAGTAATGAGCAGTTCTTC. This sequence encodes CASSPTSGSNEQFF.

The chain employs TRBV30 and TRBJ2-7; TRBD1 matches 7 bases. This CDR3 comprises 15 residues. J gave up 6 bases and V 2 bases, and 13 bases lay outside the gene matches. Germline CDR1 reads GTSNPN; CDR2 reads SVGIG (reference sequence). The CDR3 nucleotides are TGTGCCTGGAGTATGACCTACAGGGGCCGGGGCGAGCAGTACTTC. Its translation: CAWSMTYRGRGEQYF.

CDR3 coding DNA: TGTGCCAGCAGTTTATTGTCTAGCGTGGAGACCCAGTACTTC. Translation: CASSLLSSVETQYF. This sequence joins TRBV27 and TRBJ2-5; D is possibly TRBD2 (6 bases). The germline gives CDR1 MNHEY, CDR2 SMNVEV (reference sequence). The CDR3 length is 14 residues. Trimming left V 1 base short and J 5 bases short, with 11 bases between.

The chain couples TRBV6-1 to TRBJ1-1; possibly TRBD1 for D (6 bases). Trimming left V 6 bases short and J 8 bases short, with 16 bases between. Germline-derived CDR1 and CDR2 are MNHNS and SASEGT. The CDR3 consists of 13 residues. The CDR3 loop reads CASRRQEALEAFF. CDR3 coding DNA: TGTGCCAGCAGGCGACAGGAAGCCCTAGAAGCTTTCTTT.

This clone occurred a few times. The chain employs TRBV7-2 and TRBJ2-7; D not resolved. This CDR3 region has 13 residues. Trimming cost V 2 bases and J 3 bases, with 8 bases left between them. The germline CDR1 and CDR2 sequences are SGHTA and FQGNSA. The CDR3 bases are TGTGCCAGCAGCTTACGGCAGGTCTACGAGCAGTACTTC. It encodes CASSLRQVYEQYF.

V usage is TRBV5-6 and J usage is TRBJ1-4, with 11 bases matching TRBD1. CDR1 and CDR2 from the germline V gene are SGHDT and YYEEEE. After removal of 4 bases from V and 0 bases from J, the junction contained 8 bases not matched to a gene. The CDR3 runs to 18 residues. CDR3 residues: CASSVRTGGFATNEKLFF. The DNA for the CDR3 is TGTGCCAGCAGCGTTCGGACAGGGGGCTTTGCAACTAATGAAAAACTGTTTTTT.

The V gene is TRBV5-1, the J gene TRBJ2-7; D may be TRBD2 (5 bases). Trimming pared 0 bases from V and 3 bases from J, leaving 13 bases between. Germline V gives CDR1 SGHRS, CDR2 YFSETQ. The CDR3 consists of 15 residues. The CDR3 spells CASSLADIGSYEQYF. The CDR3 DNA is TGCGCCAGCAGCTTGGCAGACATTGGGAGCTACGAGCAGTACTTC.

V usage is TRBV5-4 and J usage is TRBJ2-7; 15 bases line up with TRBD2. The CDR3 contains 18 residues. CDR1 and CDR2 from the germline V gene are SGHNT and YYREEE (reference sequence). V dropped 4 bases and J dropped 3; count of bases not matched to a gene: 11. The CDR3 DNA sequence: TGTGCCAGCAGCGGGGGACTAGCGGGAGGAGGGGGAGGCTACGAGCAGTACTTC. Encoded protein: CASSGGLAGGGGGYEQYF.

V gene TRBV5-1 combines with J gene TRBJ1-1; 7 bases map to TRBD1. In germline, CDR1 is SGHRS, CDR2 YFSETQ. The CDR3 is made up of 12 amino acids. V lost 4 bases to trimming and J lost 5 bases; unmatched junction nucleotides: 2. The CDR3 region is CASSTQGTEAFF. DNA for the CDR3: TGCGCCAGCAGCACACAGGGGACTGAAGCTTTCTTT.

The chain couples TRBV2 to TRBJ2-3, with TRBD2 as a possible D gene (5 bases). This CDR3 is built from 12 residues. Trimming left V 4 bases short and J 4 bases short, with 6 bases between. CDR1 is SNHLY and CDR2 is FYNNEI in the germline V gene. CDR3 bases: TGTGCCAGCAGTGGAGGGTCAGATACGCAGTATTTT. Its protein product is CASSGGSDTQYF.

The CDR3 loop is CASSLQGANTEAFF. The CDR3 DNA is TGTGCCAGCAGCCTCCAGGGGGCGAACACTGAAGCTTTCTTT. V gene TRBV11-2 combines with J gene TRBJ1-1; 8 nucleotides line up with TRBD1. This CDR3 is built from 14 residues. CDR1 SGHAT and CDR2 FQNNGV come from the germline V gene. The junction had 3 bases not matched to a gene; V was cut back by 5 bases and J by 1 base. Full variable domain (rest looked up from reference TRBV11-2 and TRBJ1-1): EAGVAQSPRYKIIEKRQSVAFWCNPISGHATLYWYQQILGQGPKLLIQFQNNGVVDDSQLPKDRFSAERLKGVDSTLKIQPAKLEDSAVYLCASSLQGANTEAFFGQGTRLTVV.

Only one count was recorded for this clone. The chain recombines TRBV7-9 with TRBJ2-1; D not resolved. This CDR3 contains 15 residues. Per germline, CDR1 SEHNR and CDR2 FQNEAQ (reference sequence). V dropped 0 bases and J dropped 4 bases, with 10 bases sitting between them. In nucleotides, the CDR3 is TGTGCCAGCAGCTTAGCTTCGGTCCGTTACAATGAGCAGTTCTTC. Protein: CASSLASVRYNEQFF.

The chain recombines TRBV6-6 with TRBJ1-4; unclear D gene. The V and J ends lost 5 bases and 4 bases respectively, with 11 bases between them. The CDR3 has 14 amino acids. Germline assignment: CDR1 MNHNY and CDR2 SVGAGI (reference sequence). Written as DNA, the CDR3 is TGTGCCAGCAGTCCTTTGTTTGGTAATGAAAAACTGTTTTTT. Protein: CASSPLFGNEKLFF.